Below, 26 T cell receptor beta chains from the same sample are listed, as sequenced in a study of shared clonotypes between healthy human individuals. Some clones are missing from TCRdb's copy, which holds only in-frame ones; the method was immunoSEQ multiplex PCR. This sample has fewer than 650,000 clones, with over 65% found just once. The sequenced material came from PBMCs. The receptors stem from a woman in her 40s in good health. Some clones in this sample may be carry-over from other donors' samples.

The chain recombines TRBV10-1 with TRBJ2-7; tentative D call: TRBD1 (5 bases). V lost 9 bases, J lost 2 bases, and 17 bases lay in between. The CDR3 has 14 residues. Germline V gives CDR1 WNHNN, CDR2 SYGVQD (reference sequence). The CDR3 region has the DNA TGCGCCAGGCCCGTTCCAGGGTCCACCTACGAGCAGTACTTC. Translation gives CARPVPGSTYEQYF.

This clone came up a few times. In DNA, the CDR3 is TGTGCCAGCAGTTCCCACACGACTAGCGGGAGGGGGAGAGGGTCCTACGAGCAGTACTTC. Translation: CASSSHTTSGRGRGSYEQYF. The chain employs TRBV27 and TRBJ2-7; 14 bases are a match to TRBD2. The J segment lost 1 base and the V segment lost 4 bases, leaving 15 bases of the junction unmatched. This CDR3 has 20 amino acids. Germline assignment: CDR1 MNHEY and CDR2 SMNVEV (reference sequence).

The chain recombines TRBV6-1 with TRBJ2-3; D is perhaps TRBD2 (6 bases). CDR1 is MNHNS, CDR2 SASEGT, per germline. CDR3 length: 14 amino acids. V lost 7 bases and J lost 2, with 13 bases in between. CDR3 bases: TGTGCCAGCACCATGGGGGGAAACACAGATACGCAGTATTTT. Its protein product is CASTMGGNTDTQYF.

The chain recombines TRBV7-8 with TRBJ2-4; D perhaps matches TRBD1 (5 bases). The length of the CDR3 is 14 residues. Germline CDR1 SGHVS, CDR2 FQNEAQ. V shed 3 bases and J shed 6 bases, with 12 bases lying between them. CDR3 sequence reads: CASSFTDRPNIQYF. As DNA, the CDR3 is TGTGCCAGCAGCTTCACCGACAGACCAAACATTCAGTACTTC.

This chain joins TRBV7-6 and TRBJ2-1; no clear D gene. The V and J ends lost 5 bases and 5 bases respectively, with 10 bases between them. The CDR3 covers 13 residues. Germline loops: CDR1 SGHVS, CDR2 FNYEAQ. CDR3 nucleotide sequence: TGTGCCAGCAGCCCGCGGCCCGACAATGAGCAGTTCTTC. Encoded protein: CASSPRPDNEQFF.

The chain carries TRBV6-1 and TRBJ1-2; the D gene is possibly TRBD1 (5 bases). V shed 4 bases and J shed 6 bases, with 15 bases lying between them. The CDR3 length is 14 residues. Germline values: CDR1 MNHNS, CDR2 SASEGT. CDR3 DNA: TGTGCCAGCAGTGGAGGGGTCCCGAAGGATGGCTACACCTTC. It encodes CASSGGVPKDGYTF.

This chain connects TRBV9 to TRBJ2-7; tentatively, D is TRBD1 (6 bases). The germline V and J ends were trimmed by 4 bases and 3 bases, with 11 bases remaining between them. Germline CDR1 and CDR2: SGDLS and YYNGEE. The CDR3 is made up of 13 amino acids. As DNA, the CDR3 is TGTGCCAGCAGCCCTAGGGACAACTACGAGCAGTACTTC. Translation: CASSPRDNYEQYF.

The chain joins TRBV6-1 to TRBJ1-2; D may be TRBD1 (5 bases). This CDR3 is built from 13 residues. The V and J ends lost 6 bases and 4 bases respectively, with 12 bases between them. Germline-derived CDR1 and CDR2 are MNHNS and SASEGT. The CDR3: CASRRDGFYGYTF. CDR3 DNA sequence: TGTGCCAGCAGGAGGGACGGATTCTATGGCTACACCTTC.

This clone was picked up a small number of times. The chain carries TRBV2 and TRBJ1-1; 8 nucleotides line up with TRBD1. The CDR3 sequence is 14 residues long. CDR1 is SNHLY and CDR2 is FYNNEI in the germline V gene. The junction had 4 bases not matched to a gene; V was cut back by 6 bases and J by 1 base. The CDR3 region is CASRGGTGNTEAFF. Here the CDR3 DNA reads TGTGCCAGCAGGGGGGGGACAGGGAACACTGAAGCTTTCTTT.

In its sample, this clone was seen a few times. V gene TRBV28 combines with J gene TRBJ2-5; D gene unclear. The V and J ends lost 2 bases and 5 bases respectively, with 9 bases between them. The germline gives CDR1 MDHEN, CDR2 SYDVKM. This CDR3 is built from 13 residues. The CDR3 loop is CASSLKAGETQYF. DNA of the CDR3: TGTGCCAGCAGTTTAAAGGCAGGCGAGACCCAGTACTTC.

The V gene is TRBV19, the J gene TRBJ1-5, with D perhaps matching TRBD1 (5 bases). Germline V gene lookup returns CDR1 LNHDA and CDR2 SQIVND (reference sequence). The CDR3 has 14 amino acids. Trimming stripped 5 bases from V and 0 bases from J, with 8 bases between. The CDR3 loop reads CASSAQDSNQPQHF. The CDR3 DNA follows: TGTGCCAGTAGTGCACAGGATAGCAATCAGCCCCAGCATTTT.

J is TRBJ2-7 and V is TRBV19, with 10 bases identical to TRBD2. Per the germline V gene, CDR1 is LNHDA and CDR2 is SQIVND (reference sequence). The V gene end was trimmed by 6 bases and the J gene end by 6 bases; junction bases not matched to a gene: 8. The CDR3 has 14 residues. This CDR3 reads CASSRSGRASEQYF. CDR3 nucleotide sequence: TGTGCCAGTAGCCGAAGCGGGAGGGCCTCCGAGCAGTACTTC.

J is TRBJ1-1 and V is TRBV9, with D hard to call. The CDR3 totals 14 residues. The V and J ends lost 4 bases and 4 bases respectively, with 14 bases between them. Germline V gene sequence: CDR1 SGDLS, CDR2 YYNGEE. The CDR3 DNA reads as TGTGCCAGCAGCCCCAACAGCTATCTCACTGAAGCTTTCTTT. Protein sequence: CASSPNSYLTEAFF.

On this clone itself: A far larger clone is a single base away, which makes a read error likely. The gene calls are TRBV30 and TRBJ1-1, with TRBD1 as a possible D gene (5 bases). This CDR3 spans 12 amino acids. CDR1 and CDR2 from the germline V gene are GTSNPN and SVGIG (reference sequence). The CDR3 loop reads CAWTMGGPEALF. CDR3 nucleotide sequence: TGTGCCTGGACAATGGGGGGACCTGAAGCTCTCTTT.

The chain joins TRBV6-1 to TRBJ1-2, with D unclear. V lost 6 bases and J 3 bases, leaving 11 bases between the germline ends. Germline-derived CDR1 and CDR2 are MNHNS and SASEGT. The CDR3 has 13 residues. The CDR3 loop reads CASRYDNDYGYTF. CDR3 bases: TGTGCCAGCAGGTACGATAACGACTATGGCTACACCTTC.

The rearrangement links TRBV12-5 to TRBJ2-2; 12 nucleotides agree with TRBD2. Germline CDR1 is LGHNT and CDR2 is FRNRAP. V shed 5 bases and J 4 bases; nucleotides not matched to a gene: 5. The CDR3 runs 16 residues. CDR3 nucleotides: TGTGCTAGTGGTCAAAGGGGACTAGCGGGCACCGGGGAGCTGTTTTTT. It translates to CASGQRGLAGTGELFF.

The chain couples TRBV9 to TRBJ2-2, with D possibly being TRBD1 or TRBD2 (5 bases each). CDR1 is SGDLS, CDR2 YYNGEE, per germline. Trimming removed 0 bases at V and 0 bases at J, with 6 bases between. The CDR3 is 15 residues long. The CDR3 here is CASSVGDPNTGELFF. For the CDR3, the DNA is TGTGCCAGCAGCGTAGGGGACCCGAACACCGGGGAGCTGTTTTTT.

The chain recombines TRBV10-3 with TRBJ1-1; no clear D gene. The germline V gene encodes CDR1 ENHRY and CDR2 SYGVKD. Trimming shortened V by 10 bases and J by 1 base, and 16 bases separated the two germline ends. The CDR3 is 14 residues long. The CDR3 loop reads CATAGGHTNTEAFF. In nucleotides, the CDR3 is TGTGCCACTGCAGGAGGGCACACGAACACTGAAGCTTTCTTT.

This chain uses TRBV4-2 with TRBJ2-1; 7 nucleotides match TRBD1. Trimming at V came to 4 bases and at J to 0 bases, leaving 6 bases not matched to a gene. CDR1 is LGHNA, CDR2 YNFKEQ, per germline. The CDR3 is 16 amino acids. CDR3 DNA: TGTGCCAGCAGCCCTTACGGGGACAGCTCCTACAATGAGCAGTTCTTC. This encodes CASSPYGDSSYNEQFF.

This rearrangement joins TRBV19 to TRBJ1-2, with D unresolved. Trimming stripped 6 bases from V and 6 bases from J, with 11 bases between. The CDR3 contains 12 residues. Germline V lookup: CDR1 LNHDA, CDR2 SQIVND (reference sequence). As DNA, the CDR3 is TGTGCCAGTAGCGGGTTATCGCATGGCTACACCTTC. Translation gives CASSGLSHGYTF. The full variable domain, completed using reference TRBV19 and TRBJ1-2, is DGGITQSPKYLFRKEGQNVTLSCEQNLNHDAMYWYRQDPGQGLRLIYYSQIVNDFQKGDIAEGYSVSREKKESFPLTVTSAQKNPTAFYLCASSGLSHGYTFGSGTRLTVV.

CDR3 loop: CASSHEQGYEQFF. The DNA for the CDR3 is TGCGCCAGCAGCCATGAACAGGGGTATGAGCAGTTCTTC. V usage is TRBV4-3 and J usage is TRBJ2-1, with TRBD1 identical over 7 bases. V lost 3 bases to trimming and J lost 8 bases; unmatched junction nucleotides: 4. Germline CDR1 is LGHNA and CDR2 is YSLEER. This CDR3 is 13 amino acids long.

This clone was seen at least ten times. The chain couples TRBV29-1 to TRBJ2-1; 9 nucleotides match TRBD2. The CDR3 covers 14 residues. The germline CDR1 and CDR2 sequences are SQVTM and ANQGSEA. V trimming: 7 bases; J trimming: 4 bases; junction bases outside the gene matches: 8. This CDR3 is CSAERLAEYNEQFF. CDR3 DNA sequence: TGCAGCGCCGAGAGACTAGCGGAGTACAATGAGCAGTTCTTC.

Turning to this clone: The CDR3 does not close with the conserved phenylalanine or tryptophan, likely indicating a read error. The chain has TRBV7-9 and TRBJ1-5, with D maybe TRBD1 (5 bases). This CDR3 region has 14 residues. Germline assignment: CDR1 SEHNR and CDR2 FQNEAQ (reference sequence). V lost 5 bases and J lost 2, with 10 bases in between. DNA for the CDR3: TGTGCCAGCAGCCCGGGGGATGGCAATCAGCCCCAGCATCTT. Amino acids: CASSPGDGNQPQHL.

This chain links TRBV6-1 with TRBJ1-1; 7 nucleotides match TRBD1. Germline assignment: CDR1 MNHNS and CDR2 SASEGT. Trimming removed 6 bases from V and 4 bases from J; junction bases left unmatched: 8. This CDR3 has 14 residues. The CDR3 is CASRPPGTVTEAFF. CDR3 in DNA: TGTGCCAGCAGACCCCCCGGGACAGTCACTGAAGCTTTCTTT.

To note about this clone: Different DNA sequences within this sample yield the same CDR3. V is TRBV7-2 and J is TRBJ2-2; D is possibly TRBD2 (6 bases). Per germline, CDR1 SGHTA and CDR2 FQGNSA. V was cut by 0 bases and J by 5 bases, with 7 bases left in between. This CDR3 is built from 14 residues. CDR3 sequence (DNA): TGTGCCAGCAGCTTAGCGCGGGGTACCGGGGAGCTGTTTTTT. Its protein product is CASSLARGTGELFF.

As to this clone: This is likely an artifact of a read error, given a far larger clone one base away. Written as DNA, the CDR3 is TGTGCCAGCGGCCACGCCGTTTCTAACTATGGCTACACCTTC. This translates into CASGHAVSNYGYTF. The rearrangement uses TRBV7-9 and TRBJ1-2; D remains unclear. CDR3 length equals 14 residues. Germline V gene lookup returns CDR1 SEHNR and CDR2 FQNEAQ (reference sequence). Trimming stripped 8 bases from V and 0 bases from J, with 13 bases between. The whole variable domain, filled in from reference TRBV7-9 and TRBJ1-2, reads DTGVSQNPRHKITKRGQNVTFRCDPISEHNRLYWYRQTLGQGPEFLTYFQNEAQLEKSRLLSDRFSAERPKGSFSTLEIQRTEQGDSAMYLCASGHAVSNYGYTFGSGTRLTVV.